The clone carrying this T cell receptor beta chain turned up a few times. The sample originates from a study of blood T cells in healthy people across ages. This CDR3 is built from 14 residues. Then a second PCR, running roughly 7 to 11 cycles, was carried out with a sample-barcoded 5' primer and a J-beta primer mix. Tags on each cDNA molecule came from a template-switch adaptor with 12 random nucleotides. Via MiXCR, TCRdb re-called the 5' RACE reads, giving one row per CDR3 protein. The repertoire holds about a million distinct CDR3 sequences, with around two fifths as singletons. Each sample used at least 6 million PBMCs.

The chain is built from TRBV21-1 and TRBJ2-5; the D segment call TRBD2 is taken from the table without a DNA check. TRBV21-1 constitutes a pseudogene. The source material was blood. The clonotype originates from a young man in good health. For the CDR3, the DNA is TGTGCCAGCAGCAAAGGACTAAAGAAAGAGACCCAGTACTTC. This sequence encodes CASSKGLKKETQYF.